This T cell receptor beta chain was retrieved from a study of T cells in tuberculosis. Study-level findings and limits: GEM motif frequencies gave around 70% accuracy; the GMM repertoire gave roughly 86%. Cases with active tuberculosis were adults, while controls were adolescents.

Concerning this clone itself: Antigen unknown.

The germline V gene has CDR1 SGHAT and CDR2 FQNNGV. The CDR3 has 14 residues. Trimming pared 5 bases from V and 5 bases from J, leaving 13 bases between. This sample's time point: new active TB diagnosis, blood taken before or within 7 days of starting treatment. TCRdb's copy holds only in-frame clones and misses some; the assay was immunoSEQ multiplex PCR. The sample carries about 5,500 clones, roughly 97% recorded once. This TCR came from an adult with tuberculosis. Sequences were derived from PBMCs, sampled at tuberculosis diagnosis. The V gene is TRBV11-2, the J gene TRBJ1-5; D perhaps matches TRBD1 (6 bases). CDR3 nucleotides: TGTGCCAGCAGCCGAGGGGACACCCATCAGCCCCAGCATTTT. Amino acid sequence: CASSRGDTHQPQHF.